This T cell receptor beta chain was sequenced for a study of shared clonotypes between healthy human individuals. Study-level background: CD4 naive cells filled three plates per donor, CD4 memory three, CD8 naive two and CD8 memory one. Findings and caveats of the study: The naive CD4 repertoires of a handful of donors were compared, and about 5% of clonotypes were shared. Estimated richness was generally greater in naive than memory subsets.

This clone has a handful of counts. Its cognate antigen is unknown. Method: immunoSEQ multiplex PCR; TCRdb's copy keeps in-frame clones and lacks some. The data hold more than 2,000,000 clones, with about 92% observed a single time. This CDR3 region has 14 residues. Germline-derived CDR1 and CDR2 are MGHRA and YSYEKL. Trimming cost V 5 bases and J 7 bases, with 15 bases left between them. The sample was naive CD4+ T cells sorted from blood. The subset is: CD45RA+ positively selected. This TCR derives from a man younger than 35 in good health. This chain connects TRBV4-1 to TRBJ1-5; no clear D gene. CDR3 region: CASSSVVREQPQHF. The CDR3 DNA sequence: TGCGCCAGCAGCTCAGTCGTACGGGAACAGCCCCAGCATTTT.